This T cell receptor (beta chain) is from a study of human T cells and chemical hapten exposure. Looking at the study overall: TCR yield per sample varied, mainly due to pooled library volumes.

Study-wide findings and caveats: No shift was seen in TCRs above 1 in 1000 frequency with DPC sensitization.

Trimming took 5 bases from V and 5 from J; bases not matched to a gene: 11. CDR3 length: 16 residues. Germline V gives CDR1 ENHRY, CDR2 SYGVKD. It was unfractionated whole blood from which total RNA was extracted. Comment on this clonotype: The antigen remains undetermined.

In the source study's methods: Across samples, TCR counts had a median of about 93,000 and ranged from about 20,000 to 750,000. TCRdb reprocessed the 5' RACE reads with MiXCR, giving one entry per CDR3 protein. TCRdb, not the original authors, processed these V and J calls. The sample gives 110,000 or so distinct CDR3 sequences, approximately 20% of which show up once; about 3% is in the top ten. The chain employs TRBV10-3 and TRBJ2-3; 9 nucleotides line up with TRBD2. This clonotype was sampled from a human donor in good health. This CDR3 is CAISSYLAGEGDTQYF. The DNA of the CDR3 is TGTGCCATCAGTTCCTACTTAGCGGGAGAAGGAGATACGCAGTATTTT.